Presented here are 20 T cell receptor beta chains from one specimen sequenced in a study of T-cell reconstitution after alpha-beta-depleted transplantation in children. Unique molecular identifiers were incorporated during preparation of the TCRbeta library. MiXCR was run by TCRdb on the PCR reads, yielding one entry per CDR3 protein. The table records approximately 340,000 distinct CDR3 sequences, approximately 10% of them present only once. The sample consisted of PBMCs from the stem cell graft donor, taken from the stem cell graft. Receptors were obtained from a human donor who donated a stem cell graft to a child with acute lymphoblastic leukemia.

This clonotype was picked up a small number of times. This chain joins TRBV7-9 and TRBJ1-1, with D maybe TRBD1 (5 bases). The CDR3 covers 14 residues. From germline, CDR1 is SEHNR and CDR2 FQNEAQ (reference sequence). Trimming left V 4 bases short and J 4 bases short, with 13 bases between. CDR3 sequence reads: CASSSQGIGTEAFF. DNA of the CDR3: TGTGCCAGCAGCTCCCAGGGTATCGGCACTGAAGCTTTCTTT.

V is TRBV28 and J is TRBJ2-7, with TRBD1 matching 10 bases. Trimming at V came to 3 bases and at J to 0 bases, leaving 2 bases not matched to a gene. Looked up from germline, CDR1 is MDHEN and CDR2 is SYDVKM. The CDR3 spans 15 residues. This chain's CDR3 is CASSFRDRGSYEQYF. CDR3 bases: TGTGCCAGCAGTTTCCGGGACAGGGGCTCCTACGAGCAGTACTTC. The entire variable domain, with the rest obtained from reference TRBV28 and TRBJ2-7, is as follows: DVKVTQSSRYLVKRTGEKVFLECVQDMDHENMFWYRQDPGLGLRLIYFSYDVKMKEKGDIPEGYSVSREKKERFSLILESASTNQTSMYLCASSFRDRGSYEQYFGPGTRLTVT.

This clonotype came up many times. J is TRBJ2-7 and V is TRBV12-3 or TRBV12-4, with D perhaps matching TRBD1 (6 bases). This CDR3 has 13 residues. V was pared by 5 bases and J by 2 bases, with 10 bases between. The CDR3 DNA follows: TGTGCCAGCAGTCAGACAGGTACCTACGAGCAGTACTTC. Its protein product is CASSQTGTYEQYF.

The chain links TRBV3-1 to TRBJ2-7, with 7 positions matching TRBD1. With V trimmed by 6 bases and J by 2 bases, 19 bases remained unmatched. Germline lookup yields CDR1 LGHDT and CDR2 YNNKEL (reference sequence). The CDR3 is made up of 18 amino acids. The CDR3 DNA reads as TGTGCCAGCAGTTTAGAGGTGTTCGGGACAGATTCTACCTACGAGCAGTACTTC. The encoded protein is CASSLEVFGTDSTYEQYF.

This clonotype has a handful of counts. The J gene is TRBJ2-5, the V gene TRBV10-3, with a weak D call TRBD1 (6 bases). The V gene's germline CDR1 is ENHRY and CDR2 SYGVKD. Between the trimmed V and J ends, which lost 6 bases and 5 bases, there was a span of 16 bases. CDR3 length equals 14 residues. CDR3 in DNA: TGTGCCATCAGCCGGGACACCGGTGGGGAGACCCAGTACTTC. Translating gives CAISRDTGGETQYF.

This clonotype has at least ten counts. The rearrangement links TRBV5-5 to TRBJ1-1; TRBD1 is a possible D gene (5 bases). The germline V gene encodes CDR1 SGHKS and CDR2 YYEKEE (reference sequence). Trimming cost V 5 bases and J 0 bases, with 17 bases left between them. This CDR3 region has 16 residues. Here the CDR3 DNA reads TGTGCCAGCAGTTTCTCGGGGGGTCGAATGAACACTGAAGCTTTCTTT. Translated, it gives CASSFSGGRMNTEAFF.

V and J are TRBV29-1 and TRBJ2-2, with D perhaps TRBD2 (5 bases). Germline V gene sequence: CDR1 SQVTM, CDR2 ANQGSEA. The CDR3 runs 12 residues. DNA of the CDR3: TGCACCATACTCAGCGGTACCGGGGAGCTGTTTTTT. Protein product: CTILSGTGELFF.

This clonotype has only a few counts. This sequence joins TRBV7-9 and TRBJ2-7; TRBD2 is a possible D gene (5 bases). Looked up from germline, CDR1 is SEHNR and CDR2 is FQNEAQ (reference sequence). V was pared by 5 bases and J by 7 bases, with 15 bases between. The length of the CDR3 is 13 residues. The CDR3 nucleotides read TGTGCCAGCAGCGCCCCAGTTTCGGGGGAGCAGTACTTC. This encodes CASSAPVSGEQYF.

There are a few counts of this clonotype. V usage is TRBV20-1 and J usage is TRBJ1-1; a weak D match, TRBD1 (6 bases). V dropped 2 bases and J dropped 1 base, with 17 bases sitting between them. The CDR3 length is 16 residues. CDR1 and CDR2 (germline): DFQATT, SNEGSKA (reference sequence). The CDR3 sequence: CSARQRDRRENTEAFF. In DNA form, the CDR3 reads TGCAGTGCTAGACAGCGTGACAGGCGAGAGAACACTGAAGCTTTCTTT.

This clonotype was seen repeatedly, ten times or more. J is TRBJ1-2 and V is TRBV13; D remains unclear. Trimming shortened V by 3 bases and J by 8 bases, and 16 bases separated the two germline ends. The CDR3 has 14 amino acids. Germline CDR1 reads PRHDT; CDR2 reads FYEKMQ (reference sequence). The CDR3 DNA follows: TGTGCCAGCAGCTTTGGGGAAGGATCGGGAGGCTACACCTTC. Its protein product is CASSFGEGSGGYTF.

The rearrangement uses TRBV12-3 or TRBV12-4 and TRBJ2-7; tentatively, D is TRBD2 (5 bases). V was trimmed by 1 base and J by 3 bases, leaving 16 bases between them. The CDR3 is 16 residues long. In nucleotides, the CDR3 is TGTGCCAGCAGTTTAGAGGGCGGAGGCTTCTTCTACGAGCAGTACTTC. This gives the protein CASSLEGGGFFYEQYF.

This clonotype came up many times. The chain combines TRBV27 with TRBJ2-3, with D perhaps TRBD1 or TRBD2 (5 bases each). Germline lookup yields CDR1 MNHEY and CDR2 SMNVEV (reference sequence). The CDR3 is made up of 12 amino acids. The V and J ends lost 4 bases and 13 bases respectively, with 15 bases between them. As DNA, the CDR3 is TGTGCCAGCAGTTCGGGACCCCGCAGGAAGTATTTT. The encoded protein is CASSSGPRRKYF.

This clonotype was detected ten times or more. The chain has TRBV7-9 and TRBJ1-1; D is uncertain. The CDR3 is 13 amino acids. Germline CDR1 and CDR2: SEHNR and FQNEAQ (reference sequence). V was pared by 1 base and J by 4 bases, with 7 bases between. The CDR3 sequence is CASSLEEGTEAFF. In DNA, the CDR3 is TGTGCCAGCAGCTTAGAAGAAGGCACTGAAGCTTTCTTT.

The table lists this clonotype with a few counts. V and J are TRBV7-3 and TRBJ2-2; 7 positions match TRBD1. The CDR3 loop spans 14 amino acids. Germline CDR1 and CDR2: SGHTA and FQGTGA. The V segment lost 8 bases and the J segment 4 bases; nucleotides outside the gene matches: 7. The CDR3 nucleotides are TGTGCCAGCGGTTTTGCAGGGGGCACCGGGGAGCTGTTTTTT. Its protein product is CASGFAGGTGELFF.

This clonotype was seen more than once but under ten times. The chain recombines TRBV4-2 with TRBJ1-6; 11 bases are shared with TRBD1. V shed 5 bases, J shed 10 bases, and the junction held 10 bases outside the gene matches. The V gene's germline CDR1 is LGHNA and CDR2 YNFKEQ. This CDR3 spans 16 amino acids. The DNA for the CDR3 is TGTGCCAGCAGCTCAGTCCCGGGACAGGGGGACTCACCCCTCCACTTT. Its translation is CASSSVPGQGDSPLHF.

Comment on this clonotype: The DNA is left out, because the CDR3 cannot be placed on it with certainty; the CDR3 is given as TCRdb lists it. The chain joins TRBV27 to TRBJ2-7; TRBD1 is the table's D call and was not checked against the DNA. The germline V gene has CDR1 MNHEY and CDR2 SMNVEV (reference sequence). The CDR3 numbers 19 amino acids, ends counted. The CDR3 here is CASSSSTGEASVGSYEQYF.

This clonotype was seen a handful of times. V gene TRBV7-8 combines with J gene TRBJ2-2; 12 positions agree with TRBD2. Germline lookup yields CDR1 SGHVS and CDR2 FQNEAQ. J lost 5 bases, V lost 5 bases, and 6 bases had no gene match. The CDR3 contains 16 residues. CDR3 sequence reads: CASSRALAGGTGELFF. The CDR3 DNA follows: TGTGCCAGCAGCAGGGCACTAGCGGGAGGAACCGGGGAGCTGTTTTTT. Full variable domain (remainder filled in from reference TRBV7-8 and TRBJ2-2): GAGVSQSPRYKVAKRGQDVALRCDPISGHVSLFWYQQALGQGPEFLTYFQNEAQLDKSGLPSDRFFAERPEGSVSTLKIQRTQQEDSAVYLCASSRALAGGTGELFFGEGSRLTVL.

The chain combines TRBV7-8 with TRBJ1-4; a possible D gene is TRBD1 (5 bases). Trimming removed 2 bases from V and 8 bases from J, with 21 bases in between. This CDR3 is 17 amino acids long. CDR1 and CDR2 from the germline V gene are SGHVS and FQNEAQ. The CDR3 is CASSLSRASNGPEKLFF. The CDR3, as DNA: TGTGCCAGCAGCTTAAGCAGGGCGTCGAACGGGCCAGAAAAACTGTTTTTT.

The CDR3 DNA sequence: TGTGCCTCCACCCACGAGGAGAGACTAGCGGGAGGGCTCAACGAGCAGTACTTC. Translating it yields CASTHEERLAGGLNEQYF. The gene calls are TRBV3-1 and TRBJ2-7; TRBD2 agrees at 14 bases. J gave up 5 bases and V 11 bases, and 20 bases lay outside the gene matches. Germline CDR1 is LGHDT and CDR2 is YNNKEL (reference sequence). The CDR3 loop spans 18 amino acids.

This chain joins TRBV7-2 and TRBJ2-2; tentative D call: TRBD1 (5 bases). Germline CDR1 SGHTA, CDR2 FQGNSA. This CDR3 has 15 amino acids. V gave up 0 bases and J gave up 4 bases, with 9 bases separating them. This CDR3 is CASSLASRGTGELFF. The CDR3 DNA sequence: TGTGCCAGCAGCTTAGCTAGTAGGGGCACCGGGGAGCTGTTTTTT.